This T cell receptor beta chain is drawn from a study of beta chain features in type 1 diabetes. Whole-study context: Healthy donors and patients had similar age, gender and cell yields. Findings and caveats of the study: When Type 1 diabetes patients were examined, their TCRB CDR3s proved moderately but significantly shorter in all four CD4+ subsets.

A few counts support this clone. What it binds is not known. The sequenced template was cDNA made from the entire isolated RNA. Using immunoSEQ multiplex PCR, the repertoire was profiled, and TCRdb retains in-frame clones only, with some absent. Here the sample spans 200,000 to 250,000 clones, less than 35% being singletons. This CDR3 has 14 residues. Germline CDR1 reads GTSNPN; CDR2 reads SVGIG (reference sequence). V shed 5 bases and J 8 bases; nucleotides not matched to a gene: 11. The chain carries TRBV30 and TRBJ1-3; TRBD1 agrees at 8 bases. Sequenced sample: central memory CD4+ T cells from blood. This TCR came from a man aged 25-45 years in good health. The CDR3 coding sequence is TGTGCCTGGGCACCCCAGGGGGCTCGTGACACCATATATTTT. Translation gives CAWAPQGARDTIYF.